This T cell receptor (beta chain) was documented in a study of blood T cells in healthy people across ages. Alongside a J-beta primer mix, a sample-barcoded 5' primer served in a second PCR lasting roughly 6 to 11 cycles. A 12-random-nucleotide template-switch adaptor tagged each cDNA molecule. Via MiXCR, TCRdb re-called the 5' RACE reads, giving one row per CDR3 protein. Seen here are 650,000 to 950,000 distinct CDR3 sequences, approximately 48% observed once, and the top ten hold 15% to 25%. The CDR3 consists of 15 residues. CDR1 and CDR2 from the germline V gene are SGHTA and FQGTGA. V was pared by 2 bases and J by 2 bases, with 3 bases of the junction left unmatched.

This TCR was recovered from a man aged 60-69 years in good health. The V gene is TRBV7-3, the J gene TRBJ2-7; 10 bases match TRBD1. The sample taken for sequencing was blood. DNA for the CDR3: TGTGCCAGCAGCTTACAAGGGACAGGGGCCTACGAGCAGTACTTC. Amino acids: CASSLQGTGAYEQYF.